The sequence of this TCR beta chain was determined in a study of human T cells and chemical hapten exposure. Background on the study: Sensitization employed 2% DPC on about 2 cm by about 2 cm of upper inner arm skin. Women made up most patients, who had alopecia areata, totalis or universalis.

This clonotype was picked up many times. The time point was: pre-sensitization, week 0. As for treatment: therapeutic diphenylcyclopropenone sensitization with weekly scalp DPC. Blood was drawn before each patch test was applied. This CDR3 has 17 amino acids. Trimming left V 9 bases short and J 0 bases short, with 21 bases between. Germline V gene sequence: CDR1 MNHEY, CDR2 SVGAGI. Unique molecular identifiers were linked by the library to individual cDNA molecules. TCRdb redid the calling of the RACE reads with MiXCR, one entry per CDR3 protein. Seen here are around 260,000 distinct CDR3 sequences, over 8% observed once, and the top ten hold over 2%.

The source of this sequence is a woman aged 40 to 55 with alopecia areata. Some clones in this sample may be carry-over from other donors' samples. The chain uses TRBV6-5 and TRBJ2-1; D is undetermined. The sequencing used whole blood, collected in connection with sensitization to the hapten diphenylcyclopropenone (DPC). The CDR3 DNA is TGTGCCAGGTCTGCCTTCGTCGGTTGGAGCTCCTACAATGAGCAGTTCTTC. Protein product: CARSAFVGWSSYNEQFF.